A single sample gave rise to the 25 T cell receptor beta chains below, sequenced in a study of blood T cell repertoires in COVID-19. Using immunoSEQ multiplex PCR, the repertoire was profiled, and TCRdb retains in-frame clones only, with some absent. The sample lists around 70,000 clones, roughly 78% occurring once. Specimen: peripheral blood. The receptor set was obtained from a man aged 60-69 years with active or convalescent COVID-19.

The rearrangement joins TRBV5-1 to TRBJ2-5; D possibly corresponds to TRBD2 (6 bases). There are 15 residues in the CDR3. Germline V gene sequence: CDR1 SGHRS, CDR2 YFSETQ. V was shortened by 4 bases and J by 5 bases, with 18 bases between the two germline ends. The chain's CDR3 is CASSPRIGGSETQYF. In DNA, the CDR3 is TGCGCCAGCAGCCCAAGGATCGGGGGTTCGGAGACCCAGTACTTC.

This clone came up a few times. The CDR3 DNA is TGCGCCAGCAGCTCGTTAGCATCGAGCTCCTACGAGCAGTACTTC. Translating gives CASSSLASSSYEQYF. V and J are TRBV5-1 and TRBJ2-7; D is uncertain. V lost 3 bases to trimming and J lost 0 bases, with 13 bases between them. The germline CDR1 and CDR2 sequences are SGHRS and YFSETQ. The CDR3 has 15 amino acids.

The chain carries TRBV5-1 and TRBJ2-3; 10 bases are shared with TRBD2. Germline trimming cut 4 bases from V and 5 bases from J; bases unmatched to any gene: 13. Germline V gene data show CDR1 as SGHRS and CDR2 as YFSETQ. The CDR3 consists of 17 residues. The CDR3 loop is CASSRTTLAGRGDTQYF. The CDR3 coding sequence is TGCGCCAGCAGCCGCACAACACTAGCGGGGCGCGGAGATACGCAGTATTTT.

This clone was detected only a few times. The chain combines TRBV7-2 with TRBJ1-2; D not resolved. The ends were cut back, 4 bases at V and 0 bases at J, with 15 bases in the middle. In germline, CDR1 is SGHTA, CDR2 FQGNSA. The CDR3 sequence is 16 residues long. The CDR3, as DNA: TGTGCCAGCAGCTACGGGATCGTAGGGACTAACTATGGCTACACCTTC. It yields the protein CASSYGIVGTNYGYTF.

The chain uses TRBV9 and TRBJ1-3; D uncertain. V dropped 0 bases and J dropped 1 base, with 5 bases sitting between them. This CDR3 comprises 14 residues. Germline CDR1 is SGDLS and CDR2 is YYNGEE. The CDR3 nucleotides read TGTGCCAGCAGCGTAGCTACTTCTGGAAACACCATATATTTT. Protein sequence: CASSVATSGNTIYF. The variable domain in full, completed from reference TRBV9 and TRBJ1-3, reads DSGVTQTPKHLITATGQRVTLRCSPRSGDLSVYWYQQSLDQGLQFLIQYYNGEERAKGNILERFSAQQFPDLHSELNLSSLELGDSALYFCASSVATSGNTIYFGEGSWLTVV.

The rearrangement links TRBV7-9 to TRBJ1-5; the match to TRBD1 covers 7 bases. The germline V gene has CDR1 SEHNR and CDR2 FQNEAQ (reference sequence). J gave up 5 bases and V 5 bases, and 6 bases lay outside the gene matches. The CDR3 loop spans 14 amino acids. CDR3 nucleotides: TGTGCCAGCAGCAGCCGGGACAGTTATCAGCCCCAGCATTTT. It specifies CASSSRDSYQPQHF.

This clone has a handful of counts. V and J are TRBV5-6 and TRBJ2-5, with 7 bases fitting TRBD1. The J segment lost 1 base and the V segment lost 4 bases, leaving 4 bases of the junction unmatched. This CDR3 contains 14 residues. Germline V CDR1 and CDR2: SGHDT, YYEEEE. The DNA for the CDR3 is TGTGCCAGCAGCATACAGGGGACCCAAGAGACCCAGTACTTC. It encodes CASSIQGTQETQYF.

This sequence joins TRBV27 and TRBJ2-7, with 12 bases identical to TRBD2. This CDR3 contains 16 residues. The V and J ends lost 0 bases and 5 bases, in that order; junction bases with no gene match: 5. The germline CDR1 and CDR2 sequences are MNHEY and SMNVEV (reference sequence). This chain's CDR3 is CASSLSRTSGVHEQYF. The CDR3 nucleotides read TGTGCCAGCAGTTTATCCCGGACTAGCGGGGTCCACGAGCAGTACTTC.

This clone was seen a few times. The chain recombines TRBV2 with TRBJ1-2, with D possibly matching TRBD1 (5 bases). The CDR3 totals 15 residues. The germline V gene encodes CDR1 SNHLY and CDR2 FYNNEI. Trimming removed 7 bases at V and 2 bases at J, with 17 bases between. In nucleotides, the CDR3 is TGTGCCAGCACCCCGACAGCCACCTACAACTATGGCTACACCTTC. Amino acid sequence: CASTPTATYNYGYTF.

The chain carries TRBV24-1 and TRBJ2-3, with D perhaps TRBD2 (7 bases). V was pared by 2 bases and J by 0 bases, with 11 bases between. Germline CDR1 reads KGHDR; CDR2 reads SFDVKD. The CDR3 extends over 16 amino acids. The CDR3 bases are TGTGCCACCAGTGATTCGCGGGGGCCTAGCACAGATACGCAGTATTTT. Protein: CATSDSRGPSTDTQYF.

This sequence joins TRBV5-4 and TRBJ2-3; 9 nucleotides agree with TRBD2. Per germline, CDR1 SGHNT and CDR2 YYREEE (reference sequence). This CDR3 has 18 amino acids. Losses at the gene ends were 1 base for V and 0 bases for J; bases not matched to a gene: 9. CDR3 nucleotides: TGTGCCAGCAGCTTGAGGGGACTAGCCCAGCCTAGCACAGATACGCAGTATTTT. Translating it yields CASSLRGLAQPSTDTQYF.

The rearrangement links TRBV29-1 to TRBJ2-3; 10 bases are a match to TRBD2. Trimming removed 7 bases from V and 1 base from J; junction bases left unmatched: 5. The CDR3 runs 14 residues. CDR1 is SQVTM and CDR2 is ANQGSEA in the germline V gene. CDR3 DNA sequence: TGCAGCGGCACCGGGACTAGCGGCACAGATACGCAGTATTTT. Translation: CSGTGTSGTDTQYF.

The chain recombines TRBV4-3 with TRBJ1-6, with a tentative D call TRBD1 (5 bases). V was clipped by 1 base and J by 10 bases, with 20 bases between them. CDR3 length equals 17 residues. The germline V gene encodes CDR1 LGHNA and CDR2 YSLEER. CDR3 protein: CASSQGGGHSTPSPLHF. The CDR3 nucleotides read TGCGCCAGCAGCCAAGGAGGCGGACACTCCACCCCCTCACCCCTCCACTTT.

This rearrangement joins TRBV19 to TRBJ2-3, with D maybe TRBD2 (6 bases). The germline CDR1 and CDR2 sequences are LNHDA and SQIVND (reference sequence). This CDR3 comprises 16 residues. V was cut by 3 bases and J by 4 bases, with 17 bases left in between. In nucleotides, the CDR3 is TGTGCCAGTAGTATCCCCCCGGCGGGGCAGCCAGATACGCAGTATTTT. As protein: CASSIPPAGQPDTQYF.

The chain links TRBV4-3 to TRBJ2-1; 13 bases map to TRBD2. Germline assignment: CDR1 LGHNA and CDR2 YSLEER. V shed 3 bases and J 7 bases; nucleotides not matched to a gene: 6. This CDR3 is built from 16 residues. DNA for the CDR3: TGCGCCAGCAGCCACGCTACTAGCGGGGGGGGGAATGAGCAGTTCTTC. Translating it yields CASSHATSGGGNEQFF.

The V and J genes are TRBV2 and TRBJ1-1; D is unresolved. Germline V gene data show CDR1 as SNHLY and CDR2 as FYNNEI. The CDR3 runs to 13 residues. Trimming took 3 bases from V and 1 from J, leaving 6 bases between them. CDR3 amino acids: CASSESKNTEAFF. The CDR3 nucleotides read TGTGCCAGCAGTGAGTCCAAGAACACTGAAGCTTTCTTT.

V gene TRBV7-6 combines with J gene TRBJ1-5; D gene ambiguous. V was cut by 1 base and J by 1 base, with 8 bases left in between. The CDR3 extends over 15 amino acids. CDR1 SGHVS and CDR2 FNYEAQ come from the germline V gene. DNA for the CDR3: TGTGCCAGCAGCTTAGACCCGGTCAGCAATCAGCCCCAGCATTTT. This encodes CASSLDPVSNQPQHF.

A single count supports this clone. This chain links TRBV2 with TRBJ1-3; D gene ambiguous. This CDR3 comprises 14 residues. Germline lookup yields CDR1 SNHLY and CDR2 FYNNEI. Between the trimmed V and J ends, which lost 3 bases and 2 bases, there was a span of 8 bases. CDR3 sequence reads: CASSDASAGNTIYF. The DNA of the CDR3 is TGTGCCAGCAGTGACGCCAGCGCTGGAAACACCATATATTTT.

This clone showed up just a few times. The chain couples TRBV11-1 to TRBJ1-1; possible D gene TRBD1, 5 bases. The CDR3 consists of 14 residues. Germline values: CDR1 SGHAT, CDR2 FQDESV (reference sequence). V shed 3 bases and J shed 4 bases, with 12 bases lying between them. This CDR3 is CASSLIREGTEAFF. In DNA form, the CDR3 reads TGTGCCAGCAGCTTGATCAGGGAGGGCACTGAAGCTTTCTTT.

This clone was seen only a few times. The gene calls are TRBV5-1 and TRBJ2-7; D possibly corresponds to TRBD1 (5 bases). The CDR3 runs to 14 residues. Trimming shortened V by 4 bases and J by 0 bases, and 11 bases separated the two germline ends. Per germline, CDR1 SGHRS and CDR2 YFSETQ. CDR3 amino acids: CASSLWGLSYEQYF. CDR3 DNA sequence: TGCGCCAGCAGCCTCTGGGGCCTCTCCTACGAGCAGTACTTC.

This clone was recorded once. The chain couples TRBV2 to TRBJ2-6, with a tentative D call TRBD1 (5 bases). Germline CDR1 is SNHLY and CDR2 is FYNNEI. The CDR3 has 14 amino acids. V was clipped by 4 bases and J by 4 bases, with 8 bases between them. The CDR3 nucleotides are TGTGCCAGCAGTGTAGGGGCCGGGGCCAACGTCCTGACTTTC. Translating gives CASSVGAGANVLTF. The complete variable domain, with remaining parts taken from reference TRBV2 and TRBJ2-6, reads EPEVTQTPSHQVTQMGQEVILRCVPISNHLYFYWYRQILGQKVEFLVSFYNNEISEKSEIFDDQFSVERPDGSNFTLKIRSTKLEDSAMYFCASSVGAGANVLTFGAGSRLTVL.

The V gene is TRBV27, the J gene TRBJ2-3, with a tentative D call TRBD2 (6 bases). Trimming removed 2 bases from V and 3 bases from J, with 15 bases in between. CDR3 length equals 16 residues. CDR1 MNHEY and CDR2 SMNVEV come from the germline V gene (reference sequence). The chain's CDR3 is CASSLQPRGMTDTQYF. As DNA, the CDR3 is TGTGCCAGCAGTTTACAACCCCGGGGGATGACAGATACGCAGTATTTT.

This CDR3 is CAWGASYNEQFF. CDR3 coding DNA: TGTGCCTGGGGGGCCTCCTACAATGAGCAGTTCTTC. V is TRBV30 and J is TRBJ2-1; weak D call: TRBD1 (5 bases). The CDR3 is 12 residues long. V shed 5 bases and J shed 0 bases, with 5 bases lying between them. Germline assignment: CDR1 GTSNPN and CDR2 SVGIG (reference sequence).

The CDR3 region has the DNA TGTGCCAGCAGCTATACTAGCGGGAGCACAGATACGCAGTATTTT. As protein: CASSYTSGSTDTQYF. The rearrangement joins TRBV7-9 to TRBJ2-3, with 9 bases fitting TRBD2. The V and J ends lost 4 bases and 0 bases, in that order; junction bases with no gene match: 2. Per germline, CDR1 SEHNR and CDR2 FQNEAQ (reference sequence). The CDR3 runs 15 residues.

The chain couples TRBV20-1 to TRBJ2-7; unclear D gene. This CDR3 region has 12 residues. CDR1 and CDR2 from the germline V gene are DFQATT and SNEGSKA (reference sequence). V shed 3 bases and J shed 3 bases, with 9 bases lying between them. The CDR3 nucleotides are TGCAGTGCTAGTACACATCTCTACGAGCAGTACTTC. This encodes CSASTHLYEQYF.